The next 10 T cell receptor beta chains were all read from a single sample in a study of cytomegalovirus exposure and HLA in healthy donors. In the PCR, 60 Vbeta and 13 Jbeta primers were used. Using immunoSEQ multiplex PCR, the repertoire was profiled, and TCRdb retains in-frame clones only, with some absent. The listing records roughly 64,000 clones. Input material: PBMCs. The receptors stem from a woman aged 18 to 35 in good health and CMV-seronegative.

The chain is built from TRBV19 and TRBJ1-4; no clear D gene. The CDR3 runs 15 residues. V was trimmed by 11 bases and J by 5 bases, leaving 21 bases between them. Germline values: CDR1 LNHDA, CDR2 SQIVND (reference sequence). The CDR3 DNA follows: TGTGCCGCAACCTCCACGGGGAGGACCAATGAAAAACTGTTTTTT. Amino acids: CAATSTGRTNEKLFF.

The genes are TRBV29-1 and TRBJ1-1, with 8 nucleotides matching TRBD1. Unmatched junction bases numbered 6, after V lost 4 bases and J lost 2 bases. The CDR3 has 14 residues. Germline values: CDR1 SQVTM, CDR2 ANQGSEA. CDR3 nucleotides: TGCAGCGTTGTCCCTACAGGGGGAAACACTGAAGCTTTCTTT. This codes for CSVVPTGGNTEAFF.

The chain links TRBV19 to TRBJ2-7; the D gene is possibly TRBD1 (5 bases). Trimming removed 3 bases at V and 2 bases at J, with 23 bases between. Germline CDR1 reads LNHDA; CDR2 reads SQIVND (reference sequence). The CDR3 is 18 residues long. In DNA form, the CDR3 reads TGTGCCAGTAGTATGATGGCGGCCAAGGGGCATAAAGCCTACGAGCAGTACTTC. This codes for CASSMMAAKGHKAYEQYF.

This chain uses TRBV10-1 with TRBJ1-1; D gene uncertain. The CDR3 sequence is 13 residues long. Between the trimmed V and J ends, which lost 0 bases and 3 bases, there was a span of 5 bases. CDR1 WNHNN and CDR2 SYGVQD come from the germline V gene (reference sequence). The CDR3 reads CASSESPDTEAFF. The CDR3 DNA reads TGCGCCAGCAGTGAGTCGCCGGACACTGAAGCTTTCTTT.

The chain employs TRBV13 and TRBJ2-3; 8 bases line up with TRBD2. V lost 1 base, J lost 3 bases, and 3 bases stayed unmatched. CDR3 length: 15 amino acids. In germline, CDR1 is PRHDT, CDR2 FYEKMQ (reference sequence). CDR3 protein: CASSLAGGLTDTQYF. In nucleotides, the CDR3 is TGTGCCAGCAGCTTAGCGGGGGGGCTGACAGATACGCAGTATTTT. The variable domain in full, completed from reference TRBV13 and TRBJ2-3, reads AAGVIQSPRHLIKEKRETATLKCYPIPRHDTVYWYQQGPGQDPQFLISFYEKMQSDKGSIPDRFSAQQFSDYHSELNMSSLELGDSALYFCASSLAGGLTDTQYFGPGTRLTVL.

V is TRBV30 and J is TRBJ1-1, with 8 positions matching TRBD1. The V gene end was trimmed by 4 bases and the J gene end by 7 bases; junction bases not matched to a gene: 17. This CDR3 contains 16 residues. The germline gives CDR1 GTSNPN, CDR2 SVGIG (reference sequence). CDR3: CAWIPLAGQGRNEAFF. The CDR3 coding sequence is TGTGCCTGGATCCCCCTGGCCGGACAGGGAAGAAATGAAGCTTTCTTT.

V gene TRBV6-5 combines with J gene TRBJ2-7; D is perhaps TRBD1 (5 bases). The V end lost 0 bases, the J end lost 5 bases, and 8 bases lay between the germline ends. The CDR3 length is 13 residues. Germline V gene lookup returns CDR1 MNHEY and CDR2 SVGAGI. In DNA, the CDR3 is TGTGCCAGCAGTTACTCCCGCAGGGACGAGCAGTACTTC. Protein product: CASSYSRRDEQYF.

The J gene is TRBJ1-3, the V gene TRBV5-1; TRBD1 might be the D (6 bases). Per germline, CDR1 SGHRS and CDR2 YFSETQ. The CDR3 contains 13 residues. V gave up 4 bases and J gave up 4 bases, with 9 bases separating them. The CDR3, as DNA: TGCGCCAGCAGCCCGGACAGCGGAAACACCATATATTTT. It is translated as CASSPDSGNTIYF.

The chain recombines TRBV7-6 with TRBJ2-7; 7 nucleotides match TRBD1. The CDR3 totals 15 residues. Germline CDR1 and CDR2: SGHVS and FNYEAQ. The J segment lost 1 base and the V segment lost 5 bases, leaving 8 bases of the junction unmatched. The CDR3 sequence: CASSRMGQLSYEQYF. CDR3 in DNA: TGTGCCAGCAGCCGGATGGGACAGCTATCCTACGAGCAGTACTTC.

The rearrangement links TRBV6-5 to TRBJ2-7; no definite D call. Germline V gives CDR1 MNHEY, CDR2 SVGAGI. Deletions cut 6 bases from V and 2 bases from J, with 8 bases between. The length of the CDR3 is 12 residues. In DNA, the CDR3 is TGTGCCAGCAGCCTTGACACCTACGAGCAGTACTTC. It codes for CASSLDTYEQYF.